What follows are 5 T cell receptor beta chains derived from one specimen sequenced in a study of spatial heterogeneity in lung cancer. TCRdb passed the 5' RACE reads through MiXCR, listing each CDR3 protein once. The repertoire holds more than 9,000 distinct CDR3 sequences, with about 6% as singletons. Time point meaning: sample taken at primary tumor resection. Without sorting, whole RNA was sequenced from tumor, nontumor lung or frozen PBMC. The sequencing here drew on normal lung tissue next to the tumor, taken at surgery. Every receptor here comes from a male donor with early-stage non-small cell lung cancer.

In its sample, this clonotype was seen many times. The CDR3 region is CSASQGWGETQYF. In nucleotides, the CDR3 is TGCAGTGCTAGCCAAGGTTGGGGAGAGACCCAGTACTTC. The chain links TRBV20-1 to TRBJ2-5; D gene uncertain. The V end lost 3 bases, the J end lost 4 bases, and 12 bases lay between the germline ends. The CDR3 consists of 13 residues. Germline V gives CDR1 DFQATT, CDR2 SNEGSKA (reference sequence).

This clonotype was seen ten or more times. The J gene is TRBJ1-1, the V gene TRBV6-1; D remains ambiguous. V was shortened by 4 bases and J by 1 base, with 7 bases between the two germline ends. Germline-derived CDR1 and CDR2 are MNHNS and SASEGT. The CDR3 totals 13 residues. The CDR3 coding sequence is TGTGCCAGCAGTGGCGGTGAGAACACTGAAGCTTTCTTT. Protein sequence: CASSGGENTEAFF.

This clonotype has more than one count but fewer than ten. The rearrangement uses TRBV20-1 and TRBJ2-5, with 11 positions matching TRBD2. The germline V gene encodes CDR1 DFQATT and CDR2 SNEGSKA (reference sequence). There are 16 residues in the CDR3. J was trimmed by 4 bases and V by 3 bases; bases with no gene match: 10. CDR3 sequence (DNA): TGCAGTGCTAGGGATAGCGGGAGGGCCGGGGGAGAGACCCAGTACTTC. This gives the protein CSARDSGRAGGETQYF.

The chain combines TRBV12-3 or TRBV12-4 with TRBJ2-6, with 7 positions matching TRBD2. The CDR3 spans 15 residues. J gave up 3 bases and V 5 bases, and 4 bases lay outside the gene matches. The CDR3 loop is CASSPGGGGANVLTF. The CDR3 nucleotides read TGTGCCAGCAGTCCGGGGGGAGGTGGGGCCAACGTCCTGACTTTC.

The chain is built from TRBV12-3 or TRBV12-4 and TRBJ2-1; maybe TRBD1 (6 bases). Trimming removed 3 bases at V and 5 bases at J, with 11 bases between. This CDR3 region has 14 residues. CDR3 DNA sequence: TGTGCCAGCAGTTTGCAGGGGACACACAATGAGCAGTTCTTC. The encoded protein is CASSLQGTHNEQFF.